The rows below give T cell receptor beta chains drawn from one sample of a study of T cell changes during pregnancy in multiple sclerosis. TCRdb's table, derived via immunoSEQ multiplex PCR, lists solely in-frame clones and lacks some. The sample has under 85,000 clones; roughly 91% are singletons. This sample comprised CD4+ T cells from peripheral blood mononuclear cells, obtained in the third trimester of pregnancy. These receptor sequences come from a female donor in good health, enrolled as a control in a pregnancy study. Both conserved end residues are part of each CDR3. Fields, in order: D gene, V gene, J gene, CDR3 DNA, CDR3 protein. The D gene is left open where the match is weak.

TRBD2	TRBV30	TRBJ2-5	TGTGCCTGGAGTGTAAAAGGTAGCGGGGGGGCAGAGACCCAGTACTTC	CAWSVKGSGGAETQYF
-	TRBV6-6	TRBJ1-1	TGTGCCAGCAGTAAGATTGGCAGGAACACTGAAGCTTTCTTT	CASSKIGRNTEAFF
TRBD2	TRBV7-9	TRBJ2-1	TGTGCCAGCAGCTTAGCGGGGACTAGCGTTCAGGGTGAGCAGTTCTTC	CASSLAGTSVQGEQFF
-	TRBV4-1	TRBJ1-6	TGCGCCAGCAGCCCGGTCATTAATTCACCCCCCCACTTT	CASSPVINSPPHF
-	TRBV9	TRBJ2-3	TGTGCCAGCAGCCCCTCGTGGGGCGGCACAGATACGCAGTATTTT	CASSPSWGGTDTQYF
-	TRBV4-3	TRBJ1-3	TGCGCCAGCAGCCAAGTAGGCAGGGGAAGAAACACCATATATTTT	CASSQVGRGRNTIYF
-	TRBV7-3	TRBJ2-3	TGTGCCAGCAGCGCTCCGGCGGGGAGGACAGATACGCAGTATTTT	CASSAPAGRTDTQYF
TRBD2	TRBV7-2	TRBJ2-5	TGTGCCAGCGCTAGCGGCCCGCAAGAGACCCAGTACTTC	CASASGPQETQYF
-	TRBV6-5	TRBJ2-7	TGTGCCAGCAGCGCCCCGGGTCGGGACGAGCAGTACTTC	CASSAPGRDEQYF
-	TRBV5-1	TRBJ1-2	TGCGCCAGCAGCTCGGCAACAGGGACCGGCTATGGCTACACCTTC	CASSSATGTGYGYTF
TRBD1	TRBV19	TRBJ1-1	TGTGCCAGTAGTAGAGGGGACAGGGGCATGAACACTGAAGCTTTCTTT	CASSRGDRGMNTEAFF
TRBD1	TRBV10-2	TRBJ2-3	TGCGCCAGCAACCCGACAGGGAGCACAGATACGCAGTATTTT	CASNPTGSTDTQYF
TRBD1	TRBV27	TRBJ1-3	TGTGCCAGCAGTTCGGGGGACAGATTCTCTGGAAACACCATATATTTT	CASSSGDRFSGNTIYF